Described below is a single TCR beta chain sequence and its context. The source of the sample is a study of PD-1 blockade in classical Hodgkin lymphoma. Sample time point: newly diagnosed, previously untreated cHL patient sample. Magnetic negative selection purified CD4+ T cells from thawed PBMCs. V lost 5 bases and J lost 4, with 14 bases in between. Looked up from germline, CDR1 is SGHAT and CDR2 is FQNNGV. The length of the CDR3 is 14 residues. This table comes from immunoSEQ multiplex PCR, and its TCRdb copy is limited to in-frame clones, with some not included. Of about 24,000 clones detected, roughly nine tenths appear once; the ten largest clones hold roughly 0.58%.

This clonotype originated in a human donor with classical Hodgkin lymphoma. The rearrangement uses TRBV11-2 and TRBJ1-1; TRBD1 is a possible D gene (6 bases). Sequencing input: CD4+ T cells from blood. The CDR3 nucleotides read TGTGCCAGCAGCAATCACTTACAGGGCACTGAAGCTTTCTTT. Its protein is CASSNHLQGTEAFF.